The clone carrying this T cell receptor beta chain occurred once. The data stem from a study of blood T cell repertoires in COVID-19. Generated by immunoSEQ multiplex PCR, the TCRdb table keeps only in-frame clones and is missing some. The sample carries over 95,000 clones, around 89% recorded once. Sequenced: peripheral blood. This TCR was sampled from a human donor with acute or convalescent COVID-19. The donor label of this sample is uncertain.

CDR3 nucleotide sequence: TGCAGCGTTGATGCATCTAGCGGGATAGGCAATGAGCAGTTCTTC. Its protein is CSVDASSGIGNEQFF. The chain recombines TRBV29-1 with TRBJ2-1, with 9 bases that match TRBD2. This CDR3 is 15 amino acids long. Germline V lookup: CDR1 SQVTM, CDR2 ANQGSEA. V was clipped by 3 bases and J by 6 bases; unmatched bases: 9.